Shown below are 23 T cell receptor beta chains from a single sample sequenced in a study of spatial heterogeneity in lung cancer. TCRdb reprocessed the 5' RACE reads via MiXCR and lists one record per CDR3 protein. In the table there are about 120,000 distinct CDR3 sequences, 9.5% to 15% of which are singletons. Sample time point: blood at routine non-recurrence follow-up after resection. Extraction of whole RNA from tumor, nontumor lung or frozen PBMC preceded unsorted sequencing. The sequencing used PBMCs, collected at follow-up. Every receptor here comes from a male donor with early-stage non-small cell lung cancer.

The chain employs TRBV7-2 and TRBJ2-1; possibly TRBD2 for D (5 bases). Germline V gene data show CDR1 as SGHTA and CDR2 as FQGNSA. Trimming shortened V by 5 bases and J by 5 bases, and 16 bases separated the two germline ends. The CDR3 is 15 amino acids. CDR3 coding DNA: TGTGCCAGCAGCACCCTAGTGGGAGTCCACAATGAGCAGTTCTTC. The encoded protein is CASSTLVGVHNEQFF.

The chain links TRBV4-2 to TRBJ2-2; D is uncertain. The CDR3 contains 15 residues. Germline lookup yields CDR1 LGHNA and CDR2 YNFKEQ. The germline V and J ends were trimmed by 0 bases and 6 bases, with 11 bases remaining between them. This chain's CDR3 is CASSQESAGAGELFF. The CDR3 nucleotides read TGTGCCAGCAGCCAAGAATCCGCTGGAGCCGGGGAGCTGTTTTTT.

This clonotype occurred many times. The rearrangement joins TRBV12-3 or TRBV12-4 to TRBJ1-3, with D possibly TRBD1 on 5 matching bases. There are 15 residues in the CDR3. The germline V and J ends were trimmed by 3 bases and 2 bases, with 11 bases remaining between them. The CDR3 sequence: CASSFTGGAGNTIYF. CDR3 nucleotides: TGTGCCAGCAGTTTTACAGGAGGGGCTGGAAACACCATATATTTT.

There are a few counts of this clonotype. This chain uses TRBV6-5 with TRBJ1-1; 10 positions agree with TRBD1. Germline V gene data show CDR1 as MNHEY and CDR2 as SVGAGI. The CDR3 spans 16 residues. V lost 4 bases, J lost 0 bases, and 5 bases stayed unmatched. DNA for the CDR3: TGTGCCAGCAGTTCTGACAGGGGGCCCTTGAACACTGAAGCTTTCTTT. It yields the protein CASSSDRGPLNTEAFF.

The rearrangement uses TRBV12-3 or TRBV12-4 and TRBJ2-2, with a possible D match to TRBD2 (6 bases). Trimming shortened V by 6 bases and J by 3 bases, and 8 bases separated the two germline ends. The CDR3 length is 13 residues. The DNA for the CDR3 is TGTGCCAGCAGACGCGGGGACACCGGGGAGCTGTTTTTT. This translates into CASRRGDTGELFF.

This clonotype occurred a few times. The rearrangement links TRBV4-2 to TRBJ2-3, with 7 bases aligning to TRBD1. Germline loops: CDR1 LGHNA, CDR2 YNFKEQ. The CDR3 has 15 residues. Unmatched junction bases numbered 5, after V lost 3 bases and J lost 2 bases. CDR3 in amino acids: CASSQAGTDTDTQYF. CDR3 DNA: TGTGCCAGCAGCCAGGCCGGGACAGACACAGATACGCAGTATTTT.

This clonotype was counted ten times or more. The chain combines TRBV4-2 with TRBJ1-1; no definite D call. The CDR3 is made up of 17 amino acids. CDR1 LGHNA and CDR2 YNFKEQ come from the germline V gene. V was shortened by 4 bases and J by 4 bases, with 22 bases between the two germline ends. CDR3 protein: CASSPRGVGISLTEAFF. In DNA, the CDR3 is TGTGCCAGCAGCCCCCGCGGGGTGGGGATTTCACTCACTGAAGCTTTCTTT.

This clonotype has a count of ten or more. The CDR3 here is CAIRMAGGPNEQFF. DNA for the CDR3: TGTGCCATCCGAATGGCGGGGGGGCCCAATGAGCAGTTCTTC. The chain carries TRBV10-3 and TRBJ2-1, with TRBD2 identical over 9 bases. The CDR3 contains 14 residues. After removal of 8 bases from V and 6 bases from J, the junction contained 8 bases not matched to a gene. Per the germline V gene, CDR1 is ENHRY and CDR2 is SYGVKD.

The chain couples TRBV30 to TRBJ2-3; TRBD1 might be the D (6 bases). V lost 3 bases to trimming and J lost 2 bases, with 15 bases between them. The germline CDR1 and CDR2 sequences are GTSNPN and SVGIG (reference sequence). This CDR3 spans 15 amino acids. This chain's CDR3 is CAWRSRDTFTDTQYF. CDR3 bases: TGTGCCTGGAGATCCCGGGACACCTTCACAGATACGCAGTATTTT.

In this sample, this clonotype turned up many times. The chain carries TRBV3-1 and TRBJ2-7, with D perhaps matching TRBD1 (6 bases). V lost 1 base and J lost 1, with 14 bases in between. The CDR3 has 16 amino acids. Germline V CDR1 and CDR2: LGHDT, YNNKEL (reference sequence). The CDR3 DNA is TGTGCCAGCAGCCAAGGTAGACAGGTATATTCCTACGAGCAGTACTTC. Protein product: CASSQGRQVYSYEQYF.

This clonotype was picked up many times. This chain joins TRBV2 and TRBJ2-5; D unresolved. V was clipped by 6 bases and J by 5 bases, with 10 bases between them. This CDR3 is built from 12 residues. Germline CDR1 reads SNHLY; CDR2 reads FYNNEI. The CDR3 loop is CASSLDRETQYF. DNA of the CDR3: TGTGCCAGCAGCCTGGATCGGGAGACCCAGTACTTC.

Remarks on this clonotype: Mismatch with germline at one junction end may stem from a read error. This chain uses TRBV7-9 with TRBJ2-7; D unresolved. The V gene's germline CDR1 is SEHNR and CDR2 FQNEAQ (reference sequence). The CDR3 length is 15 residues. The CDR3 here is CASSLFVGQPYGQYF. DNA of the CDR3: TGTGCCAGCAGCTTATTCGTCGGGCAGCCCTACGGGCAGTACTTC.

This clonotype was observed at least ten times. The chain joins TRBV20-1 to TRBJ2-1, with D tentatively TRBD1 or TRBD2 (6 bases each). The CDR3 extends over 14 amino acids. Germline CDR1 DFQATT, CDR2 SNEGSKA (reference sequence). Deletions cut 6 bases from V and 7 bases from J, with 19 bases between. In nucleotides, the CDR3 is TGCAGTGCCGGAGGGACAACAAGCCTGAATGAGCAGTTCTTC. As protein: CSAGGTTSLNEQFF.

In this sample, this clonotype turned up a few times. The chain combines TRBV7-2 with TRBJ1-4; perhaps TRBD1 as D (5 bases). Germline values: CDR1 SGHTA, CDR2 FQGNSA. The CDR3 consists of 13 residues. Deletions cut 8 bases from V and 7 bases from J, with 14 bases between. The CDR3 sequence is CASGRAGLEKLFF. The CDR3 coding sequence is TGTGCCAGCGGCCGGGCAGGGCTTGAAAAACTGTTTTTT. The complete variable domain, with remaining parts taken from reference TRBV7-2 and TRBJ1-4, reads GAGVSQSPSNKVTEKGKDVELRCDPISGHTALYWYRQSLGQGLEFLIYFQGNSAPDKSGLPSDRFSAERTGGSVSTLTIQRTQQEDSAVYLCASGRAGLEKLFFGSGTQLSVL.

This clonotype was counted many times. The chain carries TRBV7-2 and TRBJ1-1, with unresolved D. The CDR3 totals 13 residues. Germline V gives CDR1 SGHTA, CDR2 FQGNSA. V was pared by 2 bases and J by 5 bases, with 9 bases between. This chain's CDR3 is CASSLNGRTEAFF. The CDR3 DNA reads TGTGCCAGCAGCTTAAACGGAAGGACTGAAGCTTTCTTT.

This clonotype was seen only a few times. V usage is TRBV3-1 and J usage is TRBJ1-3; no clear D. Per the germline V gene, CDR1 is LGHDT and CDR2 is YNNKEL (reference sequence). Trimming left V 4 bases short and J 3 bases short, with 10 bases between. The CDR3 contains 14 residues. CDR3 in amino acids: CASSPGWIGNTIYF. CDR3 in DNA: TGTGCCAGCAGCCCTGGATGGATTGGAAACACCATATATTTT.

This clonotype was observed once. The rearrangement uses TRBV6-1 and TRBJ1-5; 9 bases line up with TRBD1. The CDR3 sequence is 15 residues long. Trimming took 6 bases from V and 3 from J; bases not matched to a gene: 6. The V gene's germline CDR1 is MNHNS and CDR2 SASEGT. CDR3 coding DNA: TGTGCCAGCAGAAACCGGGACAGGGCCAATCAGCCCCAGCATTTT. Translating gives CASRNRDRANQPQHF.

This clonotype appeared a few times. The genes are TRBV7-8 and TRBJ2-7; 7 positions agree with TRBD1. Trimming cost V 4 bases and J 2 bases; bases outside gene matches: 8. There are 15 residues in the CDR3. The germline V gene encodes CDR1 SGHVS and CDR2 FQNEAQ. The CDR3 reads CASSWLRDSTYEQYF. CDR3 in DNA: TGTGCCAGCAGCTGGCTCCGGGACAGTACCTACGAGCAGTACTTC.

The chain carries TRBV7-9 and TRBJ2-7; no definite D call. V was trimmed by 8 bases and J by 7 bases, leaving 12 bases between them. This CDR3 comprises 11 residues. Germline CDR1 and CDR2: SEHNR and FQNEAQ (reference sequence). The chain's CDR3 is CASGVSGEQYF. The CDR3 nucleotides are TGTGCCAGCGGGGTAAGTGGAGAGCAGTACTTC. Drawing the rest from reference TRBV7-9 and TRBJ2-7, the complete variable domain is DTGVSQNPRHKITKRGQNVTFRCDPISEHNRLYWYRQTLGQGPEFLTYFQNEAQLEKSRLLSDRFSAERPKGSFSTLEIQRTEQGDSAMYLCASGVSGEQYFGPGTRLTVT.

The rearrangement uses TRBV12-3 or TRBV12-4 and TRBJ1-6; D gene uncertain. The CDR3 sequence is 14 residues long. V lost 5 bases, J lost 10 bases, and 15 bases lay in between. The CDR3 region is CASSLQPGGSPLHF. CDR3 DNA sequence: TGTGCCAGCAGTCTCCAGCCGGGAGGATCACCCCTCCACTTT.

The sample holds many counts of this clonotype. The chain employs TRBV6-5 and TRBJ1-5, with D possibly matching TRBD1 (5 bases). The CDR3 covers 13 residues. V was pared by 6 bases and J by 6 bases, with 12 bases between. CDR1 MNHEY and CDR2 SVGAGI come from the germline V gene. The CDR3 is CASRAGNGQPQHF. The CDR3 nucleotides are TGTGCCAGCAGGGCAGGGAATGGTCAGCCCCAGCATTTT.

This sequence joins TRBV6-5 and TRBJ1-3; the D gene is possibly TRBD1 (6 bases). The V end lost 6 bases, the J end lost 0 bases, and 9 bases lay between the germline ends. CDR3 length equals 14 residues. Germline values: CDR1 MNHEY, CDR2 SVGAGI. The CDR3 spells CASRAGASGNTIYF. CDR3 nucleotides: TGTGCCAGCAGGGCGGGGGCCTCTGGAAACACCATATATTTT.

This sequence joins TRBV7-3 and TRBJ2-7; a possible D gene is TRBD1 (6 bases). The CDR3 has 15 amino acids. Germline V gene lookup returns CDR1 SGHTA and CDR2 FQGTGA. Trimming took off 1 base at V and 2 bases at J, with 12 bases between the two ends. CDR3 DNA: TGTGCCAGCAGCTTAATGCCAGGGGCAACCTACGAGCAGTACTTC. It encodes CASSLMPGATYEQYF.